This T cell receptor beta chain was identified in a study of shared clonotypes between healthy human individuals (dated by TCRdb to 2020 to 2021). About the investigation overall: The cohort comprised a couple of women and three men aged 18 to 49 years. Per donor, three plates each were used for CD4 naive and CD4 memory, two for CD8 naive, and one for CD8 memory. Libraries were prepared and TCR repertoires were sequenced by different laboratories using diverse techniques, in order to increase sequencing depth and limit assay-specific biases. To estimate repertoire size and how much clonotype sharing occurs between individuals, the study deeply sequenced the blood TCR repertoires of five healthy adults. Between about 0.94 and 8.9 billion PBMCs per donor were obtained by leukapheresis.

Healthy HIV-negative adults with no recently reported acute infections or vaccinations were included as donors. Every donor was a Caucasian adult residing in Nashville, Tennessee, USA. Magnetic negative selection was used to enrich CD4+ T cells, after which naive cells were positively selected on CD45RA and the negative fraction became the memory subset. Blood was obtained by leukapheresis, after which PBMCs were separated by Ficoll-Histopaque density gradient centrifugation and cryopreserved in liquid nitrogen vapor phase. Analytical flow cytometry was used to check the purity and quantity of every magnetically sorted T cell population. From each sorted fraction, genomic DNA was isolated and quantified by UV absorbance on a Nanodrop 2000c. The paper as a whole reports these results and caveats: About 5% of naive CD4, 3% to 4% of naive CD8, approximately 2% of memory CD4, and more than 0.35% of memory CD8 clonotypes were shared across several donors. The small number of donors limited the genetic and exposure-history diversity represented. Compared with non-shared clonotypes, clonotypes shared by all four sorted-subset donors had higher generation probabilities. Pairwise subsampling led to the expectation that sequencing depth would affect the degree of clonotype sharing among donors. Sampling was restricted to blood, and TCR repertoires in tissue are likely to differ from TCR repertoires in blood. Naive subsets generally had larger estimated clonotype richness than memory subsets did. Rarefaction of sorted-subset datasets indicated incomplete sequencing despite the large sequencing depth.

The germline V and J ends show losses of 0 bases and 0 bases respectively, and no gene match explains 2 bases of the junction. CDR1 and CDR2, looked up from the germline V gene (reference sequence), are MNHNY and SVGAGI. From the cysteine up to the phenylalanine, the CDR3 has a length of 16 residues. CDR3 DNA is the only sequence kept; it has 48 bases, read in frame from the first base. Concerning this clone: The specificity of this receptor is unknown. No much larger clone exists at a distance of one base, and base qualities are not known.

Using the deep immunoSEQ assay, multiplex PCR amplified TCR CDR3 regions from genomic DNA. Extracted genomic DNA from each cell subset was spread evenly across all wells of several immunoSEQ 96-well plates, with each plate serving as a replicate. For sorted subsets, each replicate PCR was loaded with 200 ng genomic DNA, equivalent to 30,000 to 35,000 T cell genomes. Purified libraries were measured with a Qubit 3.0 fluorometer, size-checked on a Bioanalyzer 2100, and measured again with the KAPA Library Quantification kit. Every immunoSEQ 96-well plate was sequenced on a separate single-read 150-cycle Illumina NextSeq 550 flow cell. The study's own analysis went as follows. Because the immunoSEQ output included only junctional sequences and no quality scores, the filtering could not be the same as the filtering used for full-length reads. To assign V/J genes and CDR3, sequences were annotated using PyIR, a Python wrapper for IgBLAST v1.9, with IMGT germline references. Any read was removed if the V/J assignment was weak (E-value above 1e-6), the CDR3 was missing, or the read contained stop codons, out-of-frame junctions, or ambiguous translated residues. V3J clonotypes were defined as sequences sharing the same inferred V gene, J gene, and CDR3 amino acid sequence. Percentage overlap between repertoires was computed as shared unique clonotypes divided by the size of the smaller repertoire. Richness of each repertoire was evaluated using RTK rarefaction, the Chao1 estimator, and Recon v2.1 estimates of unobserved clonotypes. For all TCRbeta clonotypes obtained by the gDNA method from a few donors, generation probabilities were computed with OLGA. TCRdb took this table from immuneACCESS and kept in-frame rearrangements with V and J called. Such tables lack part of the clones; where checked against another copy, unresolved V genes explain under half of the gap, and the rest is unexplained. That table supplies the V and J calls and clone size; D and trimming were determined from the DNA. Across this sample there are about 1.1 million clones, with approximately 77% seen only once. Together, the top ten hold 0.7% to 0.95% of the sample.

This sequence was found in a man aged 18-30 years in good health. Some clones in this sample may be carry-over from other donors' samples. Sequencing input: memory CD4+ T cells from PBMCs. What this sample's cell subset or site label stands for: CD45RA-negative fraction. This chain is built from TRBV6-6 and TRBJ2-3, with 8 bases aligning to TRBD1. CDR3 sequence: CASSYSNRGSTDTQYF. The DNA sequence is TGTGCCAGCAGTTACTCGAACAGGGGGAGCACAGATACGCAGTATTTT.